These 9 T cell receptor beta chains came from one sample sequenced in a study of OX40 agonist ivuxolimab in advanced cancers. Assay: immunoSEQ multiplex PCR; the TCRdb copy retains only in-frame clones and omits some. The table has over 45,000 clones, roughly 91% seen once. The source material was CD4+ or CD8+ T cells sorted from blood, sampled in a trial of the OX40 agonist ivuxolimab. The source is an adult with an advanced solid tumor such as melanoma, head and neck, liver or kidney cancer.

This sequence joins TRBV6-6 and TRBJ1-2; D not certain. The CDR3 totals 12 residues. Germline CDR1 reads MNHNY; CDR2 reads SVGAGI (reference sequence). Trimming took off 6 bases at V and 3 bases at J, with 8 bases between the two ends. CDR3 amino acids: CASSGNDYGYTF. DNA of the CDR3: TGTGCCAGCAGCGGGAATGACTATGGCTACACCTTC.

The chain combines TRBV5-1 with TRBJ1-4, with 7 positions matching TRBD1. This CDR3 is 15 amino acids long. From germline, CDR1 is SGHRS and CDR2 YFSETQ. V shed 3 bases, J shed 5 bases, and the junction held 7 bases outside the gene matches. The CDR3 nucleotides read TGCGCCAGCAGCTCCTCCGGGACAGAGAATGAAAAACTGTTTTTT. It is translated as CASSSSGTENEKLFF.

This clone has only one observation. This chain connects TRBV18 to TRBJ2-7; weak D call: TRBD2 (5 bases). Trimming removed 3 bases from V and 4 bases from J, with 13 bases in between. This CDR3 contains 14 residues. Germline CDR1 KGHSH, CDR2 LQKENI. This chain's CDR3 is CASSPSGKWYEQYF. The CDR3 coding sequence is TGTGCCAGCTCACCCTCGGGGAAATGGTACGAGCAGTACTTC.

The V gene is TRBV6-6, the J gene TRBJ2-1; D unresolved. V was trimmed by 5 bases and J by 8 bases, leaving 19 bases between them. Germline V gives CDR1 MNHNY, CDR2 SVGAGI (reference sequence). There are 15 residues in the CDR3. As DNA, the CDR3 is TGTGCCAGCAGTAATATCATAAGAAAGCGTGATGAGCAGTTCTTC. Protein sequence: CASSNIIRKRDEQFF.

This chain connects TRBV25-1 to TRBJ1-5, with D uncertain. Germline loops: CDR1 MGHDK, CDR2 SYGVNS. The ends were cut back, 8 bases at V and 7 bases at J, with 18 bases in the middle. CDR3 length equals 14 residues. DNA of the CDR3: TGTGCCAGCGGGGAGGCAGGTAGGCGGCAGCCCCAGCATTTT. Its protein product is CASGEAGRRQPQHF.

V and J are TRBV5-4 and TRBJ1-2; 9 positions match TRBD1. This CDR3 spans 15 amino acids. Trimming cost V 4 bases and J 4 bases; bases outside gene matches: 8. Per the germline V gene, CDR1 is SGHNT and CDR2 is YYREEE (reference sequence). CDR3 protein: CASSLTGTGLYGYTF. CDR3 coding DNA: TGTGCCAGCAGCCTAACCGGGACAGGGCTCTATGGCTACACCTTC. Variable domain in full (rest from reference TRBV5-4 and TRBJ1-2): ETGVTQSPTHLIKTRGQQVTLRCSSQSGHNTVSWYQQALGQGPQFIFQYYREEENGRGNFPPRFSGLQFPNYSSELNVNALELDDSALYLCASSLTGTGLYGYTFGSGTRLTVV.

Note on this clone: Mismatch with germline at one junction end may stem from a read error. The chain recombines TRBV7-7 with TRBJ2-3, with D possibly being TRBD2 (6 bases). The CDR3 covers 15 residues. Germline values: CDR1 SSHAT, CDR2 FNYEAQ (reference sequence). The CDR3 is CASSLAGGDTDTQYF. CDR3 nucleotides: TGTGCTAGCAGCTTAGCTGGCGGGGACACAGATACGCAGTATTTT.

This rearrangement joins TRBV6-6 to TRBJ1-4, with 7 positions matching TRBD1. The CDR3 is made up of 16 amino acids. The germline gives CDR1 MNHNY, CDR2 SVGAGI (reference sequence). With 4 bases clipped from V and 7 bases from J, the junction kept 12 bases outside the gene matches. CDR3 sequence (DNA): TGTGCCAGCAGTTTCGACATGACAGGGTTGGGTGAAAAACTGTTTTTT. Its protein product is CASSFDMTGLGEKLFF.

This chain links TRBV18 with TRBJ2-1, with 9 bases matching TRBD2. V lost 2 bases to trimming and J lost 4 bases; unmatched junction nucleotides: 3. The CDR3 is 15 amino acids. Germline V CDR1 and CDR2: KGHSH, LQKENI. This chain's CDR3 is CASSPGLAKYNEQFF. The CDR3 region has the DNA TGTGCCAGCTCACCAGGACTAGCGAAATACAATGAGCAGTTCTTC. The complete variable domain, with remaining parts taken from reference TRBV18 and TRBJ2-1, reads NAGVMQNPRHLVRRRGQEARLRCSPMKGHSHVYWYRQLPEEGLKFMVYLQKENIIDESGMPKERFSAEFPKEGPSILRIQQVVRGDSAAYFCASSPGLAKYNEQFFGPGTRLTVL.